The entry that follows covers one T cell receptor (beta chain) sequence. This clonotype was observed at least ten times. It lacks a known antigen. No clone much larger than this one lies a single base away; base qualities are absent. TCR beta CDR3 regions were amplified from RNA transcripts. The TCR CDR3 was subjected to a first round of RT-PCR using the HTBI primer set and the Qiagen OneStep RT-PCR kit. The libraries were constructed in a second round of multiplex PCR and then size-selected and purified. Paired-end sequencing of the libraries was performed with 100 bp reads on an Illumina HiSeq2000. From the authors' description of their analysis: SOAPnuke was used to process the raw data, throwing out any read that contained adapters or uncalled bases, had a mean Phred below 15, or lacked an exact constant-primer or identifier match. High-quality paired reads were merged with COPE v1.2.5, and unique nucleotide sequences were defined as clonotypes. MiTCR v1.1 was used to align the clonotypes against IMGT TRBV, TRBD and TRBJ reference segments. Only V-J combinations with frequency above 0.0001, covering 99% to 99.2% of repertoires, were analysed. A TCS score was defined as the ratio of F50 (clonal expansion) to E x V (chaos), with BLOSUM62-based TCRdist applied between CDR3 peptides within each V-J. Welch's t-statistics and random forest reduced 450 to 600 V-J features to about 13, which were used in a naive Bayes classifier (R e1071). The public reads were reanalyzed by TCRdb: fastp trimming at Q25, MiXCR alignment, in-frame beta chains only. For every CDR3 protein sequence, its rows merge into one entry that carries the most common genes and DNA. These V and J calls are TCRdb output, not the study's own analysis. The sample table shows roughly 600,000 distinct CDR3 sequences, and roughly 15% are seen once. The ten top clones hold under 15% of the sample.

These data originate in a study of T cells in Graves' hyperthyroidism and ophthalmopathy (dated by TCRdb to 2018 to 2020). About the investigation overall: Peripheral blood was sampled at the time of initial diagnosis, prior to any treatment. To identify TCR V-J signatures that set the groups apart, the researchers used a discovery cohort of about a hundred patients, made up of under 45 with Graves' ophthalmopathy and some 58 with stable Graves' hyperthyroidism. Prospective prediction of ophthalmopathy was tested in an independent validation cohort consisting of some 19 hyperthyroidism patients and some 16 patients who later progressed to ophthalmopathy. For training and testing, the 100 or so patients in the discovery cohort were randomly divided in a 7:3 ratio. In addition, the study compared T-cell repertoires in thyroid tissue and in blood from over 5 Graves' hyperthyroidism patients. After blood sampling, hyperthyroidism patients were treated with methimazole at a starting dose of 30 mg daily, and ophthalmopathy patients were treated with high-dose intravenous methylprednisolone. The paper describes TCR Vbeta CDR3 sequencing of about 140 peripheral blood samples, made up of 43 ophthalmopathy patients, 70 to 75 hyperthyroidism patients and 17 progressor patients. Points the paper makes about the study in general: In validation, the model predicted progression to ophthalmopathy a median of roughly 6.5 months before onset, with approximately 71% sensitivity and roughly 79% specificity. Most expanded thyroid clonotypes (frequency above 0.001) were also found in blood, which suggests that blood repertoires may mirror thyroid immune responses. No statistical method was used to fix the sample size in advance, and group allocation was not hidden from the investigators. A 13 V-J signature model separated ophthalmopathy from stable hyperthyroidism, with approximately 87% sensitivity and just under 84% specificity in cross-validation and 80%/75% in testing.

Ophthalmopathy patients had moderately to severely active disease, Clinical Activity Score of at least 3, NOSPECS grade of at least 4, and duration under 3 months. Exclusion was applied to patients with uncontrolled infections, other autoimmune diseases, pregnancy or lactation. Diagnoses were based on clinical symptoms, serum thyroxine and TRAb, thyroid ultrasound and orbital computed tomography. Ficoll-Paque density gradient centrifugation was used to isolate PBMCs from about 9.4 ml of fresh peripheral blood. Total RNA was extracted with Trizol reagent, and quality was checked on an Agilent 2100 Bioanalyzer. The germline V gene provides CDR1 MDHEN and CDR2 SYDVKM. Counted from cysteine to phenylalanine, this CDR3 has 15 amino acids. Only the CDR3 DNA is retained, 45 bases long and in frame from the first base. Ends trimmed: V by 3 bases, J by 5 bases; bases unmatched to a gene: 8.

This TCR was recovered from a woman in her fifties or sixties with Graves' ophthalmopathy. The rearranged chain carries TRBV28 and TRBJ2-5, with 8 bases matching TRBD1. The material sequenced was blood. In nucleotides, the sequence is TGTGCCAGCAGTTTCCACCCAGGGGGCTGGGAGACCCAGTACTTC. The encoded protein is CASSFHPGGWETQYF.